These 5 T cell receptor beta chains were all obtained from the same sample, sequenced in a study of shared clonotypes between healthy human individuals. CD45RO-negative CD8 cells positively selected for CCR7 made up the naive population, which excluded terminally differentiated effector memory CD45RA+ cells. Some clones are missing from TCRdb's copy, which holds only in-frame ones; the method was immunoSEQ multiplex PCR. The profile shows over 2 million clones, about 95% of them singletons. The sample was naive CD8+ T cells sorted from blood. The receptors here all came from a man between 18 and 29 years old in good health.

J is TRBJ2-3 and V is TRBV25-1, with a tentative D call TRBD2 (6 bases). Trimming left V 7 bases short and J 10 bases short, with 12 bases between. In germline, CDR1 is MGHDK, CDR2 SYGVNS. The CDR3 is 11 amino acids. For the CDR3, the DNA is TGTGCCAGCACCATGGGGGGTCCGCAGTATTTT. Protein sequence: CASTMGGPQYF.

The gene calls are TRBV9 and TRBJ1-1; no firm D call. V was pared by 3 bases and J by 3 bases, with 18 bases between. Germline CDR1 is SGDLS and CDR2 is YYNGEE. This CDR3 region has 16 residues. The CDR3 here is CASSAGRAGRDTEAFF. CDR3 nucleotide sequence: TGTGCCAGCAGCGCCGGCCGGGCTGGGAGGGACACTGAAGCTTTCTTT.

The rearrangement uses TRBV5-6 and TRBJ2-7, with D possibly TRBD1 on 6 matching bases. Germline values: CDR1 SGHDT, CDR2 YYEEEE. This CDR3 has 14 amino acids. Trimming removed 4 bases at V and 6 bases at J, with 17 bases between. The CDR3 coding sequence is TGTGCCAGCAGCCCCAGGACAGACCTCTTCGAGCAGTACTTC. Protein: CASSPRTDLFEQYF.

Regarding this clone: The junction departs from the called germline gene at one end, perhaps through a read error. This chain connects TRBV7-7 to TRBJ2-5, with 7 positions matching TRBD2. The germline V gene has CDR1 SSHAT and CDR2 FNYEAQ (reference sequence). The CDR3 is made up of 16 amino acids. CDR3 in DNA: TGTGCTAGCAGCCCTATACCTAGACTAGCAGGAGAGACCCAGTACTTC. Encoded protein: CASSPIPRLAGETQYF. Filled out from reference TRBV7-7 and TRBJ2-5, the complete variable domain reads GAGVSQSPRYKVTKRGQDVTLRCDPISSHATLYWYQQALGQGPEFLTYFNYEAQPDKSGLPSDRFSAERPEGSISTLTIQRTEQRDSAMYRCASSPIPRLAGETQYFGPGTRLLVL.

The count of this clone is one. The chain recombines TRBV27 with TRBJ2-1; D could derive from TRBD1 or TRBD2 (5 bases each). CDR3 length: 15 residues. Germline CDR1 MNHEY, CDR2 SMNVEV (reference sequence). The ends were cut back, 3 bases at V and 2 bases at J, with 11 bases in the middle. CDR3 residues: CASSFGDGAYNEQFF. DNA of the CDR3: TGTGCCAGCAGTTTCGGGGACGGCGCCTACAATGAGCAGTTCTTC.